The sequence of this TCR beta chain was determined in a study of T cells in Graves' hyperthyroidism and ophthalmopathy. Trimming cost V 3 bases and J 1 base, with 15 bases left between them. CDR3 length: 16 amino acids. Amplification of TCR beta CDR3 regions used RNA as the template. The HTBI primer set served for first-round RT-PCR of the TCR CDR3. From the multiplex PCR reads, TCRdb called clonotypes with MiXCR, one entry per CDR3 protein. The data hold about 710,000 distinct CDR3 sequences, with less than 20% observed a single time. General observations from the study: Model predictions of ophthalmopathy came a median around 6.5 months before onset.

On this clonotype itself: Its antigen is currently unknown.

Sequencing was done on a sample of blood. The TCR was taken from a young man with Graves' hyperthyroidism. This chain links TRBV6-7 with TRBJ2-5, with D perhaps matching TRBD1 (5 bases). TRBV6-7 has ORF status, its function being uncertain. The CDR3: CASSYSKDRLQETQYF. The CDR3 region has the DNA TGTGCCAGCAGTTATTCGAAAGACAGACTCCAAGAGACCCAGTACTTC.